These 5 T cell receptor beta chains came from one sample sequenced in a study of graft-versus-host responses after intestinal transplantation. Data came from immunoSEQ multiplex PCR; TCRdb stores just in-frame clones and leaves some out. The data contain nearly 110,000 clones, roughly 90% of them singletons. Which antigens these TCRs recognize remains unknown. Here the sequenced sample was unstimulated CD4+ T cells sorted from spleen or lymph node cells, taken before transplant. The receptors derive from a human donor who was the organ donor for an intestinal transplant.

This rearrangement joins TRBV30 to TRBJ2-7; possible D gene TRBD2, 5 bases. Germline lookup yields CDR1 GTSNPN and CDR2 SVGIG (reference sequence). This CDR3 has 13 amino acids. V dropped 1 base and J dropped 6 bases, with 13 bases sitting between them. CDR3 region: CAWSASGKGEQYF. The CDR3 region has the DNA TGTGCCTGGAGTGCCTCGGGGAAGGGCGAGCAGTACTTC. The entire variable domain, with the rest obtained from reference TRBV30 and TRBJ2-7, is as follows: SQTIHQWPATLVQPVGSPLSLECTVEGTSNPNLYWYRQAAGRGLQLLFYSVGIGQISSEVPQNLSASRPQDRQFILSSKKLLLSDSGFYLCAWSASGKGEQYFGPGTRLTVT.

This chain connects TRBV19 to TRBJ1-1; 7 bases line up with TRBD1. The germline V gene has CDR1 LNHDA and CDR2 SQIVND (reference sequence). The CDR3 length is 15 residues. J gave up 1 base and V 7 bases, and 9 bases lay outside the gene matches. CDR3 DNA: TGTGCCAGTATTTTTGGGCCAGGGGGGAACACTGAAGCTTTCTTT. As protein: CASIFGPGGNTEAFF.

This clone occurred a few times. The chain carries TRBV6-5 and TRBJ1-6; D uncertain. Trimming pared 2 bases from V and 5 bases from J, leaving 10 bases between. Germline values: CDR1 MNHEY, CDR2 SVGAGI. The CDR3 covers 15 residues. Here the CDR3 DNA reads TGTGCCAGCAGTTACGGACGGTGGCATAATTCACCCCTCCACTTT. This sequence encodes CASSYGRWHNSPLHF.

V is TRBV10-1 and J is TRBJ2-1, with a tentative D call TRBD2 (5 bases). Trimming stripped 6 bases from V and 10 bases from J, with 19 bases between. The CDR3 has 14 residues. In germline, CDR1 is WNHNN, CDR2 SYGVQD (reference sequence). CDR3 bases: TGCGCCAGCAGCAAGCGGTCCGGCTGGCGGGAGCAGTTCTTC. Translating gives CASSKRSGWREQFF.

The genes are TRBV7-2 and TRBJ1-4, with TRBD1 matching 8 bases. CDR3 size: 15 residues. Trimming cost V 5 bases and J 7 bases; bases outside gene matches: 9. CDR1 is SGHTA and CDR2 is FQGNSA in the germline V gene. The CDR3 DNA is TGTGCCAGCAGCCTCGGGACAGGTGGCGGTGAAAAACTGTTTTTT. Its translation: CASSLGTGGGEKLFF.